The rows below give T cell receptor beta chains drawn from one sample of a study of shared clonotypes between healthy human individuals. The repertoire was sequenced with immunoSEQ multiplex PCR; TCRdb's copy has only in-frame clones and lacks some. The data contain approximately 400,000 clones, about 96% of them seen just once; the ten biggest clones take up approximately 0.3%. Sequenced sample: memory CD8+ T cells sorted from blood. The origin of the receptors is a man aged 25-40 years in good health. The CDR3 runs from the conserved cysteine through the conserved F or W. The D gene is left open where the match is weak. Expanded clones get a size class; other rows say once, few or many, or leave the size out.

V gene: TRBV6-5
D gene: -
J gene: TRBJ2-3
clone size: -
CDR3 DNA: TGTGCCAGCAGTTACGTTTTAGACGCAGATACGCAGTATTTT
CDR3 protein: CASSYVLDADTQYF

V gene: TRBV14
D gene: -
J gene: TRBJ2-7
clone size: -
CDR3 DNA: TGTGCCAGCAGCCTAGGCCCTCGGTCCTACGAGCAGTACTTC
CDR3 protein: CASSLGPRSYEQYF

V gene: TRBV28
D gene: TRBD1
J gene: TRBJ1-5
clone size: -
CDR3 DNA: TGTGCCAGCAGTCTCCGGACAGGGTATCAGCCCCAGCATTTT
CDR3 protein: CASSLRTGYQPQHF

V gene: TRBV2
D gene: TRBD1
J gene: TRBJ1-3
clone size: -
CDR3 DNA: TGTGCCAGCAGACCGGGACAGGGCTCTGGAAACACCATATATTTT
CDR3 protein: CASRPGQGSGNTIYF

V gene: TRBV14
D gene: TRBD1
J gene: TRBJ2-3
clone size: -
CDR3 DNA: TGTGCCAGCAGCTGGACAGGATACACAGATACGCAGTATTTT
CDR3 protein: CASSWTGYTDTQYF

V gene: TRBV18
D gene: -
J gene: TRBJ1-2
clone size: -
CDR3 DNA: TGTGCCAGCTCACCTCAGACGTATCTCCGGACTAACTATGGCTACACCTTC
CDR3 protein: CASSPQTYLRTNYGYTF

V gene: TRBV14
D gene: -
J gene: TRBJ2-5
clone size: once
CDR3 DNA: TGTGCCAGCAGCCAAGTCGGTGTCCAAGAGACCCAGTACTTC
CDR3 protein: CASSQVGVQETQYF

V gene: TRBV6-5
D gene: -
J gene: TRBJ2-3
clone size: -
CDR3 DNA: TGTGCCAGCAGCCGGTCCCCCGCAGATACGCAGTATTTT
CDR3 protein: CASSRSPADTQYF

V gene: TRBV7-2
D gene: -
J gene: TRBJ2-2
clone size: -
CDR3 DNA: TGTGCCAGCAGCCGATGGGACCTCACCCGGGAGCTGTTTTTT
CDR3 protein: CASSRWDLTRELFF

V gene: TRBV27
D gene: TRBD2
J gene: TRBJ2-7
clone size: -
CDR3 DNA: TGTGCCAGCAGTTCGCCGACTAGCGGGAGTTGCGAGCAGTACTTC
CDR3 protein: CASSSPTSGSCEQYF

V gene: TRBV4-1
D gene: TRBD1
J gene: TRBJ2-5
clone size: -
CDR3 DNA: TGCGCCAGCAGCCAAGTTGCGAGACAGGGGCCTTCGTACCAAGAGACCCAGTACTTC
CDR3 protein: CASSQVARQGPSYQETQYF

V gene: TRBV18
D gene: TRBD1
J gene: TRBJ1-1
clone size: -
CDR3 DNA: TGTGCCAGCTCTCGGGGACAGGGGATGACTGAAGCTTTCTTT
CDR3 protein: CASSRGQGMTEAFF

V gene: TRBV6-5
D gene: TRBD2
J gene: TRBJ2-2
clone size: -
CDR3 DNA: TGTGCCAGCGCCGTTGGGACTAGCGGTCGCGGGGAGCTGTTTTTT
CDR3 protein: CASAVGTSGRGELFF

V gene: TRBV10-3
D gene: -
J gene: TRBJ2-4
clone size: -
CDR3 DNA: TGTGCCATCAGTTTACAGGGAAAAAACATTCAGTACTTC
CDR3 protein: CAISLQGKNIQYF

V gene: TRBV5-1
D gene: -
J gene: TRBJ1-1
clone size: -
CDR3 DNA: TGCGCCAGCAGCTTGAACAGAGACACTGAAGCTTTCTTT
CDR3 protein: CASSLNRDTEAFF

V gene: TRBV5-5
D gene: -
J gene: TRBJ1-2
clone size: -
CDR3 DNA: TGTGCCAGCGGACCATCCCCACAGGGTCATGGCTACACCTTC
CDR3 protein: CASGPSPQGHGYTF

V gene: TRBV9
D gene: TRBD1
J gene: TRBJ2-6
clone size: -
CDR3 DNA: TGTGCCAGCAGAGGGACAGGGGGCGCTGGGGCCAACGTCCTGACTTTC
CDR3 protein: CASRGTGGAGANVLTF